These 10 T cell receptor beta chains originate from one sample sequenced in a study of PD-L1 blockade in urothelial cancer. The data were produced by immunoSEQ multiplex PCR, yet TCRdb's version contains in-frame clones alone and is incomplete. The sample has about 95,000 clones, around 87% seen once. Time point of the sample: pretreatment peripheral blood. The sequenced sample was PBMCs, obtained around atezolizumab (anti-PD-L1) treatment. The source of these receptors is a man in his 60s with urothelial cancer.

The gene calls are TRBV12-5 and TRBJ2-3; TRBD2 matches at 13 bases. The CDR3 sequence is 16 residues long. Germline V lookup: CDR1 LGHNT, CDR2 FRNRAP. V lost 4 bases, J lost 0 bases, and 1 base stayed unmatched. The CDR3 region is CASGSGLAGSTDTQYF. The CDR3 bases are TGTGCTAGTGGTTCGGGACTAGCGGGGAGCACAGATACGCAGTATTTT. Full variable domain (rest looked up from reference TRBV12-5 and TRBJ2-3): DARVTQTPRHKVTEMGQEVTMRCQPILGHNTVFWYRQTMMQGLELLAYFRNRAPLDDSGMPKDRFSAEMPDATLATLKIQPSEPRDSAVYFCASGSGLAGSTDTQYFGPGTRLTVL.

The V and J genes are TRBV13 and TRBJ1-5; D unresolved. The CDR3 covers 15 residues. Trimming took 2 bases from V and 0 from J, leaving 8 bases between them. CDR1 is PRHDT, CDR2 FYEKMQ, per germline (reference sequence). CDR3 sequence reads: CASSLSPGSNQPQHF. In DNA, the CDR3 is TGTGCCAGCAGCTTATCCCCAGGTAGCAATCAGCCCCAGCATTTT.

The V gene is TRBV2, the J gene TRBJ1-1; no firm D call. CDR3 size: 14 residues. Germline-derived CDR1 and CDR2 are SNHLY and FYNNEI. Trimming pared 4 bases from V and 0 bases from J, leaving 9 bases between. CDR3 protein: CASSAVDLNTEAFF. The CDR3 coding sequence is TGTGCCAGCAGTGCTGTGGACTTGAACACTGAAGCTTTCTTT.

The chain joins TRBV29-1 to TRBJ1-1, with D tentatively TRBD1 (5 bases). CDR1 and CDR2 from the germline V gene are SQVTM and ANQGSEA. CDR3 length equals 11 residues. Trimming cost V 7 bases and J 2 bases, with 8 bases left between them. The CDR3 spells CSGGLNTEAFF. For the CDR3, the DNA is TGCAGCGGGGGACTTAACACTGAAGCTTTCTTT.

The chain combines TRBV7-2 with TRBJ2-2; D is possibly TRBD1 (5 bases). CDR3 length equals 14 residues. Looked up from germline, CDR1 is SGHTA and CDR2 is FQGNSA. The germline V and J ends were trimmed by 5 bases and 3 bases, with 10 bases remaining between them. The CDR3 DNA reads TGTGCCAGCAGCCTGACAGACCACACCGGGGAGCTGTTTTTT. It codes for CASSLTDHTGELFF.

The chain has TRBV6-1 and TRBJ1-3; 7 bases fit TRBD1. Germline CDR1 reads MNHNS; CDR2 reads SASEGT. Unmatched junction bases numbered 6, after V lost 1 base and J lost 3 bases. The CDR3 consists of 16 residues. The CDR3 here is CASSEVGQTVGNTIYF. CDR3 bases: TGTGCCAGCAGTGAAGTGGGACAGACTGTTGGAAACACCATATATTTT.

The chain joins TRBV6-1 to TRBJ1-2; weak D call: TRBD1 (5 bases). The V end was cut by 0 bases, the J end by 6 bases, with 14 bases between. The CDR3 covers 15 residues. Germline CDR1 is MNHNS and CDR2 is SASEGT. CDR3 DNA sequence: TGTGCCAGCAGTGAAGCGACCACCCGGGGGGATGGCTACACCTTC. This encodes CASSEATTRGDGYTF.

V gene TRBV2 combines with J gene TRBJ1-1; 7 nucleotides match TRBD1. V gave up 4 bases and J gave up 2 bases; unmatched junction bases: 7. Germline-derived CDR1 and CDR2 are SNHLY and FYNNEI. The CDR3 runs 15 residues. The CDR3, as DNA: TGTGCCAGCAGTGTGCAGGGGACAGTAAACACTGAAGCTTTCTTT. Translation gives CASSVQGTVNTEAFF.

The chain combines TRBV6-6 with TRBJ1-1; TRBD1 agrees at 7 bases. The V segment lost 4 bases and the J segment 4 bases; nucleotides outside the gene matches: 6. The CDR3 totals 14 residues. The germline gives CDR1 MNHNY, CDR2 SVGAGI (reference sequence). The CDR3 spells CASSSGQVPTEAFF. The CDR3 coding sequence is TGTGCCAGCAGTTCCGGACAGGTGCCCACTGAAGCTTTCTTT.

DNA for the CDR3: TGCGCCAGCAGCGGGGGGGCAGCGGCGAACTCCTACGAGCAGTACTTC. It codes for CASSGGAAANSYEQYF. This rearrangement joins TRBV5-1 to TRBJ2-7, with a tentative D call TRBD2 (7 bases). From germline, CDR1 is SGHRS and CDR2 YFSETQ. The germline V and J ends were trimmed by 4 bases and 0 bases, with 17 bases remaining between them. The CDR3 length is 16 residues.